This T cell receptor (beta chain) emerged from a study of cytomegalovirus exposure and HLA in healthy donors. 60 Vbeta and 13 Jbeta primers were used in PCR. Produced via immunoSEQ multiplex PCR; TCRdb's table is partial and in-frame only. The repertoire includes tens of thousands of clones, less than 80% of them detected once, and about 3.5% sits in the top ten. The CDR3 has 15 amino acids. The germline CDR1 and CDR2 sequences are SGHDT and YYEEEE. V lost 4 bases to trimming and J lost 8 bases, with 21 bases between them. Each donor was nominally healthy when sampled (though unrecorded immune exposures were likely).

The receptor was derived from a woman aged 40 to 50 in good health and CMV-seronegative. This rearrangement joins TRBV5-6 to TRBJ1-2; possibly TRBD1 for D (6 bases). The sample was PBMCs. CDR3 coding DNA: TGTGCCAGCAGCCCCGACAGGCCTACAGGTGGGGGCTACACCTTC. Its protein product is CASSPDRPTGGGYTF.